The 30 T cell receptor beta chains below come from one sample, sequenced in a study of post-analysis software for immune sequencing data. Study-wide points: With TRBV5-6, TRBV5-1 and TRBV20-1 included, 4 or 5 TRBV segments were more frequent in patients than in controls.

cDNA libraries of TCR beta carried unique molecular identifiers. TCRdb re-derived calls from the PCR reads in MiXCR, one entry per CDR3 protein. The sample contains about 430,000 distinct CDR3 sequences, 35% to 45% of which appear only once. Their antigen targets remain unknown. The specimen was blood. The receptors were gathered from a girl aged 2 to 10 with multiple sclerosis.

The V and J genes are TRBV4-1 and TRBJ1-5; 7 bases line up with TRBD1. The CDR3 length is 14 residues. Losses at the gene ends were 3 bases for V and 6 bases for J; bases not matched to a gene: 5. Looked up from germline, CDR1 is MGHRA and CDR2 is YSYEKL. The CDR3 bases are TGCGCCAGCAGCCAGTACAGGGGCGTTCAGCCCCAGCATTTT. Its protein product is CASSQYRGVQPQHF.

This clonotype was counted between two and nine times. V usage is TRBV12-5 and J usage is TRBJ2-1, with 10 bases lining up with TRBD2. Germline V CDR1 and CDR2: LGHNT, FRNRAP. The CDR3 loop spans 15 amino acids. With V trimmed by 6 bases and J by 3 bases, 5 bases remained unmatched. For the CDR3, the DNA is TGTGCTAGTGGAGGGGGACTAGCGTTCTACAATGAGCAGTTCTTC. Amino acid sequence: CASGGGLAFYNEQFF.

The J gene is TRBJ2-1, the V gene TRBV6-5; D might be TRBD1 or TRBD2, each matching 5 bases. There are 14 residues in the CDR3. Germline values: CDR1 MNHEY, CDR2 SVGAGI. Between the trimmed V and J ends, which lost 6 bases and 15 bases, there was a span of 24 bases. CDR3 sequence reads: CASSPNPPWDRGFF. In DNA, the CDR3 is TGTGCCAGCAGCCCTAATCCCCCCTGGGACCGGGGGTTCTTC.

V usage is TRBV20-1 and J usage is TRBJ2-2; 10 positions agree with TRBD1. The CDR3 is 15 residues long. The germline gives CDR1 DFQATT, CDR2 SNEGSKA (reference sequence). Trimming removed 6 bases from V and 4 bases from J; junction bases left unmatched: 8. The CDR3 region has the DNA TGCAGTGCCCCTAGACAGGGGGCGCCCACCGGGGAGCTGTTTTTT. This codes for CSAPRQGAPTGELFF.

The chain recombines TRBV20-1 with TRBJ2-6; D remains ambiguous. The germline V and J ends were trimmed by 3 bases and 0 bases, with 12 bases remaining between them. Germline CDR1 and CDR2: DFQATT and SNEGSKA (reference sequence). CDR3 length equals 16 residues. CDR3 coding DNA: TGCAGTGCTAGGGTTCCTCTGACCTCTGGGGCCAACGTCCTGACTTTC. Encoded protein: CSARVPLTSGANVLTF.

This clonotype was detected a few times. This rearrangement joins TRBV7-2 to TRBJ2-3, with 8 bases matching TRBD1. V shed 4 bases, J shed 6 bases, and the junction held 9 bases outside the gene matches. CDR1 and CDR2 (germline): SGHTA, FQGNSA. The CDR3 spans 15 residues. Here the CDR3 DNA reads TGTGCCAGCAGCTACTGGACAGGGATGGGTGATACGCAGTATTTT. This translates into CASSYWTGMGDTQYF.

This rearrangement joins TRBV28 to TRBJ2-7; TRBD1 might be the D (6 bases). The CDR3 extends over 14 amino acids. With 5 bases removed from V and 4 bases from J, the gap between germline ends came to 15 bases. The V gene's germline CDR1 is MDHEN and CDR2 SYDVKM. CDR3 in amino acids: CASSTNRVAYEQYF. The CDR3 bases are TGTGCCAGCAGTACCAACAGGGTAGCGTACGAGCAGTACTTC. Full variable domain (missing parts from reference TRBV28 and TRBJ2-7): DVKVTQSSRYLVKRTGEKVFLECVQDMDHENMFWYRQDPGLGLRLIYFSYDVKMKEKGDIPEGYSVSREKKERFSLILESASTNQTSMYLCASSTNRVAYEQYFGPGTRLTVT.

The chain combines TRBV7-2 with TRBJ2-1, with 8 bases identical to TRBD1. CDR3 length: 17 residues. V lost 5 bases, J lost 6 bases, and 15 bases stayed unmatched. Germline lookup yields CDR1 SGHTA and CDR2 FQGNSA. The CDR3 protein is CASSRWGTGKKSNEQFF. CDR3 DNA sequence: TGTGCCAGCAGCCGTTGGGGGACAGGTAAAAAATCCAATGAGCAGTTCTTC.

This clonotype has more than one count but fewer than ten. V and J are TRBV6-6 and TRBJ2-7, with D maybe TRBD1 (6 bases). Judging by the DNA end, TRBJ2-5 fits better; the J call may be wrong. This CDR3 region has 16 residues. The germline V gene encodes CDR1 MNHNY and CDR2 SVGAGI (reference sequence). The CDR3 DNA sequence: TGTGCCAGCAGCCACGGCTCTAACAGGGTCCAAGAGACCCAGTACTTC. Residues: CASSHGSNRVQETQYF.

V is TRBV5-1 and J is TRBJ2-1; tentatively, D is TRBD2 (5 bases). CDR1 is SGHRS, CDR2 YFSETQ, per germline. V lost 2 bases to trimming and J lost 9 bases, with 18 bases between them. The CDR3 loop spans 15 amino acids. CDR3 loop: CASSLRAARSSEQFF. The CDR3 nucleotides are TGCGCCAGCAGCTTACGAGCGGCCCGGTCCTCTGAGCAGTTCTTC.

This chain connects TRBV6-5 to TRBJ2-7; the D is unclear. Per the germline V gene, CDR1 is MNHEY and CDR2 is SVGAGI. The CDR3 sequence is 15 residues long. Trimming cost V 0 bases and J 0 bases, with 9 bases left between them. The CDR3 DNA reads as TGTGCCAGCAGTTACTCTGGTAGACGCTCCTACGAGCAGTACTTC. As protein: CASSYSGRRSYEQYF.

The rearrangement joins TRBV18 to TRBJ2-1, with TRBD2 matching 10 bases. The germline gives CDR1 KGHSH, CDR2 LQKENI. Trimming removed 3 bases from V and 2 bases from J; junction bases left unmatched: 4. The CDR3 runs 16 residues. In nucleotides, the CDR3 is TGTGCCAGCTCACCTCTTAGCGGGAGGACCTACAATGAGCAGTTCTTC. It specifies CASSPLSGRTYNEQFF. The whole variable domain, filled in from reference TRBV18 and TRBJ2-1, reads NAGVMQNPRHLVRRRGQEARLRCSPMKGHSHVYWYRQLPEEGLKFMVYLQKENIIDESGMPKERFSAEFPKEGPSILRIQQVVRGDSAAYFCASSPLSGRTYNEQFFGPGTRLTVL.

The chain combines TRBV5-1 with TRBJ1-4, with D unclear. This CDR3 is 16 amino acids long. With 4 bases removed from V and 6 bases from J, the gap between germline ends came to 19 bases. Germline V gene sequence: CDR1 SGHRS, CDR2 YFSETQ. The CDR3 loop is CASSHAGRATDEKLFF. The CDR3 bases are TGCGCCAGCAGCCACGCGGGGAGGGCTACCGATGAAAAACTGTTTTTT. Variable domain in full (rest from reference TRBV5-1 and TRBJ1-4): KAGVTQTPRYLIKTRGQQVTLSCSPISGHRSVSWYQQTPGQGLQFLFEYFSETQRNKGNFPGRFSGRQFSNSRSEMNVSTLELGDSALYLCASSHAGRATDEKLFFGSGTQLSVL.

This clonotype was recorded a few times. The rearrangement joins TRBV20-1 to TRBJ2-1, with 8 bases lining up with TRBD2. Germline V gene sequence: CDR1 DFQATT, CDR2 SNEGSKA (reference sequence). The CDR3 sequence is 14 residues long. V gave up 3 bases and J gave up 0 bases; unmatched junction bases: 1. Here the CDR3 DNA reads TGCAGTGCTAGGGGGACTAGCTCCTACAATGAGCAGTTCTTC. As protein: CSARGTSSYNEQFF.

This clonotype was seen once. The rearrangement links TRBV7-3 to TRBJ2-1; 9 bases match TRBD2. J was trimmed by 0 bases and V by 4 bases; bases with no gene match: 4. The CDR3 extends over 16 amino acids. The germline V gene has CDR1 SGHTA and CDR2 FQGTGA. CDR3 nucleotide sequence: TGTGCCAGCAGCTCCCATAGCGGGAGCTCCTACAATGAGCAGTTCTTC. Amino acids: CASSSHSGSSYNEQFF. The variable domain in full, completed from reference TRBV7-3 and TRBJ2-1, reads GAGVSQTPSNKVTEKGKYVELRCDPISGHTALYWYRQSLGQGPEFLIYFQGTGAADDSGLPNDRFFAVRPEGSVSTLKIQRTERGDSAVYLCASSSHSGSSYNEQFFGPGTRLTVL.

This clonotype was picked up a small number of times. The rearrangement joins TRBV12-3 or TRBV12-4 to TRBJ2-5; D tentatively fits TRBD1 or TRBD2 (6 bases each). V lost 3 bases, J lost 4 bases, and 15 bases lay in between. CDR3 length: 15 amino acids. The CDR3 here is CASSLVGGSRETQYF. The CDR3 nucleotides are TGTGCCAGCAGTTTGGTGGGGGGCTCCCGAGAGACCCAGTACTTC.

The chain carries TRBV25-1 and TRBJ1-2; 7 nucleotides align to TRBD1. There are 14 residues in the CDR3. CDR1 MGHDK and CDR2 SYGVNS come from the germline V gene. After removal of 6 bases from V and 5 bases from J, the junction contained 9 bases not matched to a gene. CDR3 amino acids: CASRNAGQSYGYTF. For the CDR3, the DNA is TGTGCCAGCAGGAACGCGGGACAGTCTTATGGCTACACCTTC.

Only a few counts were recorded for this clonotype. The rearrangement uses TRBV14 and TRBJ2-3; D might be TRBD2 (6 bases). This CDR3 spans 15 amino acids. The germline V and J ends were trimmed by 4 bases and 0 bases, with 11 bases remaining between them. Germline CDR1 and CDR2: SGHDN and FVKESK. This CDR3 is CASSPPGTSTDTQYF. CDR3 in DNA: TGTGCCAGCAGCCCCCCCGGGACTAGCACAGATACGCAGTATTTT.

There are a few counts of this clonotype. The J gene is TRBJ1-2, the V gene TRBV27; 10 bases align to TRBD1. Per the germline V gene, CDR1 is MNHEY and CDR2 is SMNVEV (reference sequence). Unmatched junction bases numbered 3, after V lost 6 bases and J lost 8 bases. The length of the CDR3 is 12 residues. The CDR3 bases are TGTGCCAGCAGGGGGACAGGGGAGGGCTACACCTTC. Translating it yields CASRGTGEGYTF.

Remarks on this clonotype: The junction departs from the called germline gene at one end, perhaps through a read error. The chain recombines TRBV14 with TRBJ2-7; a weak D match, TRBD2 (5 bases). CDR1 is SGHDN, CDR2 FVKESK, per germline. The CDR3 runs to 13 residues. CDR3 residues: CASSHPRDYEQYF. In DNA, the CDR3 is TGTGCCAGCAGCCACCCGCGAGACTACGAGCAGTATTTC.

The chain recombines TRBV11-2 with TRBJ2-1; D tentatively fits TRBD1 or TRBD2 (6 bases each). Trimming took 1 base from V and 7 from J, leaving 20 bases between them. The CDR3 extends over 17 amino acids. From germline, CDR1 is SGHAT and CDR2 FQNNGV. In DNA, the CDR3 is TGTGCCAGCAGCTTAGGGATCCGGGGGCGGCGGGTTAATGAGCAGTTCTTC. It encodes CASSLGIRGRRVNEQFF. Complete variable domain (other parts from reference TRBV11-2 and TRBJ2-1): EAGVAQSPRYKIIEKRQSVAFWCNPISGHATLYWYQQILGQGPKLLIQFQNNGVVDDSQLPKDRFSAERLKGVDSTLKIQPAKLEDSAVYLCASSLGIRGRRVNEQFFGPGTRLTVL.

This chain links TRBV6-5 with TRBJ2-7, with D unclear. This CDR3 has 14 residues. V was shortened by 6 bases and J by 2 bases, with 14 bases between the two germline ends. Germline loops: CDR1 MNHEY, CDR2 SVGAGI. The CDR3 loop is CASRLYGTAYEQYF. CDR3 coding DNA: TGTGCCAGCAGGCTCTACGGTACAGCCTACGAGCAGTACTTC.

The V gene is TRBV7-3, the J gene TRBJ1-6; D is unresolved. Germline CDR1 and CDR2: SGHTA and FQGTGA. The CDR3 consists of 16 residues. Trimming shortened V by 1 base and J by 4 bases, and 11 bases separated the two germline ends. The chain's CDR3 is CASSLMAAQYNSPLHF. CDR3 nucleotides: TGTGCCAGCAGCTTAATGGCGGCCCAGTATAATTCACCCCTCCACTTT.

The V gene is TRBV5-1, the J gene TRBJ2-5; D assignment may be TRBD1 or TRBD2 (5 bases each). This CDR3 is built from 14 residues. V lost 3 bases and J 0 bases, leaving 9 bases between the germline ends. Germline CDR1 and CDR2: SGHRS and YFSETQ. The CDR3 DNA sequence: TGCGCCAGCAGCTGGGGACCGAACCAAGAGACCCAGTACTTC. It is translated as CASSWGPNQETQYF.

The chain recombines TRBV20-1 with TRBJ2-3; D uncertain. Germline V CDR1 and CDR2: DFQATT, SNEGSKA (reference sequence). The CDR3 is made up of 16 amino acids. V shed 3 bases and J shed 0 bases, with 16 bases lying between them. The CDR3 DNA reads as TGCAGTGCTAGTCCGTTTCGGTCCCCTAGCACAGATACGCAGTATTTT. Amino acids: CSASPFRSPSTDTQYF.

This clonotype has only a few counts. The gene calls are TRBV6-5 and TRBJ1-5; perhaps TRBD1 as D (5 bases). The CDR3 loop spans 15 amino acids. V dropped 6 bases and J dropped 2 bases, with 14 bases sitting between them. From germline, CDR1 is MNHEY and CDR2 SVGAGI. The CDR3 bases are TGTGCCAGCAGCCCGGGGGGAGCTGGCAATCAGCCCCAGCATTTT. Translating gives CASSPGGAGNQPQHF.

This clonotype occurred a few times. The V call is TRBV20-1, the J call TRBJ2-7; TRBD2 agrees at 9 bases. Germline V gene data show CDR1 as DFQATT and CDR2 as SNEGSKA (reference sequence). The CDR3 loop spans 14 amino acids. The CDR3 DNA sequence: TGCACCGCGGGGGGACTAGCCACCTCCTACGAGCAGTACTTC. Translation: CTAGGLATSYEQYF.

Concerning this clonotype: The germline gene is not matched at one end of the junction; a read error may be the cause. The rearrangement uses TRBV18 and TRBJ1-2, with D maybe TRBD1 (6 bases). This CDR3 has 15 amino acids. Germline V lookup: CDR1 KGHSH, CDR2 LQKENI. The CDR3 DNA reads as TGTGCCAACTCACCCACGGGACAACCAAACTATGGCTACACCTTC. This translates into CANSPTGQPNYGYTF. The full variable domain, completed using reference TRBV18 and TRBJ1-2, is NAGVMQNPRHLVRRRGQEARLRCSPMKGHSHVYWYRQLPEEGLKFMVYLQKENIIDESGMPKERFSAEFPKEGPSILRIQQVVRGDSAAYFCANSPTGQPNYGYTFGSGTRLTVV.

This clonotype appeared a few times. The CDR3 loop is CSAQRGGQWAEQYF. CDR3 DNA sequence: TGCAGTGCCCAGCGGGGGGGCCAATGGGCCGAGCAGTACTTC. J is TRBJ2-7 and V is TRBV20-1, with 10 bases aligning to TRBD2. Germline trimming cut 6 bases from V and 6 bases from J; bases unmatched to any gene: 11. This CDR3 has 14 amino acids. Germline V gene data show CDR1 as DFQATT and CDR2 as SNEGSKA (reference sequence).

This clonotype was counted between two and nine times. The CDR3 protein is CSVVETATGGAETQYF. The CDR3 DNA follows: TGCAGCGTTGTGGAGACGGCGACAGGGGGCGCGGAGACCCAGTACTTC. V and J are TRBV29-1 and TRBJ2-5, with 10 bases that match TRBD1. V lost 4 bases, J lost 5 bases, and 13 bases stayed unmatched. Germline values: CDR1 SQVTM, CDR2 ANQGSEA. The CDR3 runs 16 residues.